This T cell receptor beta chain was captured by sequencing in a study of blood T cell repertoires in COVID-19. This CDR3 has 18 amino acids. Germline values: CDR1 LGHDT, CDR2 YNNKEL (reference sequence). V lost 0 bases, J lost 7 bases, and 8 bases stayed unmatched. Only in-frame clones appear in the TCRdb table, and some are missing; sequencing was by immunoSEQ multiplex PCR. The sample yields some 320,000 clones, around nine tenths seen once. Enrolled through a virtual design, the participants were between 18 and 89 years of age and came from 24 US areas. Recovery among Cohort 3 donors was established by two negative PCRs, clearance, or symptom resolution. The table lists this clone with a count of one.

The rearrangement links TRBV3-1 (or the pseudogene TRBV3-2) to TRBJ2-2, with 13 bases lining up with TRBD2. This clonotype was sampled from a man between 60 and 70 years old who had recovered from COVID-19. The sequencing input was PBMCs or T cells enriched from blood (not recorded which). This chain's CDR3 is CASSQDSGLAGVVGELFF. For the CDR3, the DNA is TGTGCCAGCAGCCAAGATTCAGGACTAGCGGGAGTAGTCGGGGAGCTGTTTTTT.